Shown below are 15 T cell receptor beta chains from a single sample sequenced in a study of PD-1 blockade in classical Hodgkin lymphoma. The patients all showed relapse after autologous stem cell transplantation, while their brentuximab vedotin exposure varied. Here immunoSEQ multiplex PCR was the method, and the copy in TCRdb shows in-frame clones only, minus some. This sample carries 10,000 to 15,000 clones, roughly 80% of them seen once, and the ten largest clones take approximately 25%. The sequences come from peripheral blood mononuclear cells (PBMCs), collected at baseline. Every receptor here comes from a human donor with classical Hodgkin lymphoma.

J is TRBJ2-1 and V is TRBV5-1, with 10 bases fitting TRBD2. Germline values: CDR1 SGHRS, CDR2 YFSETQ. The CDR3 loop spans 16 amino acids. The junction had 7 bases not matched to a gene; V was cut back by 2 bases and J by 5 bases. CDR3 DNA sequence: TGCGCCAGCAGCTTAATTAGCGGGAGGTCCGACAATGAGCAGTTCTTC. Amino acid sequence: CASSLISGRSDNEQFF.

V gene TRBV28 combines with J gene TRBJ2-1; 14 bases line up with TRBD2. This CDR3 has 15 residues. Germline loops: CDR1 MDHEN, CDR2 SYDVKM. V dropped 4 bases and J dropped 8; count of bases not matched to a gene: 4. The CDR3 protein is CASSSGTSGRDEQFF. The CDR3 bases are TGTGCCAGCAGTTCCGGGACTAGCGGGAGAGATGAGCAGTTCTTC.

This clone was counted a single time. The rearrangement links TRBV18 to TRBJ2-7; weak D call: TRBD1 (6 bases). V was trimmed by 2 bases and J by 7 bases, leaving 12 bases between them. The CDR3 covers 13 residues. Per the germline V gene, CDR1 is KGHSH and CDR2 is LQKENI. The DNA of the CDR3 is TGTGCCAGCTCACCATTGGGCAGGGGTGAGCAGTACTTC. Amino acids: CASSPLGRGEQYF.

CDR3 sequence reads: CASSAFANTEAFF. The CDR3 coding sequence is TGTGCCAGCAGCGCCTTCGCGAACACTGAAGCTTTCTTT. This rearrangement joins TRBV7-8 to TRBJ1-1; D gene unclear. The CDR3 contains 13 residues. The germline gives CDR1 SGHVS, CDR2 FQNEAQ. V was trimmed by 5 bases and J by 1 base, leaving 8 bases between them.

This clone was detected a few times. V gene TRBV28 combines with J gene TRBJ1-5; no definite D call. CDR3 length: 14 residues. V dropped 6 bases and J dropped 5 bases, with 14 bases sitting between them. The germline V gene has CDR1 MDHEN and CDR2 SYDVKM. DNA of the CDR3: TGTGCCAGCAGCCCCGAGGCAGCATATCAGCCCCAGCATTTT. The encoded protein is CASSPEAAYQPQHF.

This rearrangement joins TRBV7-9 to TRBJ2-1; D remains ambiguous. Trimming took 5 bases from V and 5 from J, leaving 13 bases between them. The CDR3 is made up of 14 amino acids. CDR1 and CDR2 (germline): SEHNR, FQNEAQ (reference sequence). The CDR3 is CASSPLFMDNEQFF. In DNA form, the CDR3 reads TGTGCCAGCAGCCCCCTTTTCATGGACAATGAGCAGTTCTTC.

The V call is TRBV7-2, the J call TRBJ2-4; D is unclear. The CDR3 totals 13 residues. From germline, CDR1 is SGHTA and CDR2 FQGNSA. The V gene lost 0 bases and the J gene lost 6 bases, with 6 bases spanning the gap. The CDR3 here is CASSLAGGNIQYF. CDR3 bases: TGTGCCAGCAGCTTAGCGGGCGGAAACATTCAGTACTTC.

The chain uses TRBV14 and TRBJ2-4; 7 positions agree with TRBD1. Germline CDR1 and CDR2: SGHDN and FVKESK. This CDR3 spans 16 amino acids. V trimming: 2 bases; J trimming: 3 bases; junction bases outside the gene matches: 7. The CDR3 DNA reads TGTGCCAGCAGCCAATCCACCGGGACAGTCAAAAACATTCAGTACTTC. Translating gives CASSQSTGTVKNIQYF.

This chain links TRBV29-1 with TRBJ2-1; tentative D call: TRBD2 (6 bases). The germline V gene encodes CDR1 SQVTM and CDR2 ANQGSEA. Trimming took off 1 base at V and 2 bases at J, with 9 bases between the two ends. This CDR3 spans 14 amino acids. CDR3 nucleotides: TGCAGCGTTGAAGCCCGCGGGACCTACAATGAGCAGTTCTTC. Protein: CSVEARGTYNEQFF.

The chain combines TRBV19 with TRBJ2-1, with 8 bases identical to TRBD2. With V trimmed by 7 bases and J by 2 bases, 7 bases remained unmatched. Germline V gives CDR1 LNHDA, CDR2 SQIVND (reference sequence). The CDR3 spans 15 residues. CDR3 DNA sequence: TGTGCCAGTACCTCTAGCGGGTCGGCCTACAATGAGCAGTTCTTC. This sequence encodes CASTSSGSAYNEQFF.

This chain connects TRBV18 to TRBJ2-3; no definite D call. The CDR3 spans 12 residues. The germline V and J ends were trimmed by 4 bases and 2 bases, with 4 bases remaining between them. Germline V lookup: CDR1 KGHSH, CDR2 LQKENI. CDR3 DNA: TGTGCCAGCTCACGGGCCACAGATACGCAGTATTTT. It yields the protein CASSRATDTQYF.

This chain connects TRBV6-1 to TRBJ1-3, with D maybe TRBD1 (6 bases). Trimming shortened V by 7 bases and J by 4 bases, and 11 bases separated the two germline ends. From germline, CDR1 is MNHNS and CDR2 SASEGT. The CDR3 has 13 amino acids. CDR3 in amino acids: CASNTGWGNTIYF. The CDR3 DNA reads as TGTGCCAGCAACACAGGGTGGGGAAACACCATATATTTT.

This clone was detected a few times. The gene calls are TRBV6-4 and TRBJ2-2; D is possibly TRBD1 (5 bases). The CDR3 has 15 residues. CDR1 and CDR2 (germline): MRHNA, SNTAGT. V lost 3 bases, J lost 2 bases, and 10 bases lay in between. In DNA, the CDR3 is TGTGCCAGCAGTGAAGGGGTCCGAAACACCGGGGAGCTGTTTTTT. Its translation: CASSEGVRNTGELFF.

The gene calls are TRBV5-5 and TRBJ2-7; D unresolved. Germline V CDR1 and CDR2: SGHKS, YYEKEE (reference sequence). The CDR3 spans 13 residues. The V and J ends lost 4 bases and 0 bases respectively, with 8 bases between them. Here the CDR3 reads CASSIQFSYEQYF. Written as DNA, the CDR3 is TGTGCCAGCAGCATACAGTTCTCCTACGAGCAGTACTTC.

The rearrangement links TRBV7-6 to TRBJ2-5, with D tentatively TRBD2 (7 bases). The CDR3 spans 14 residues. V gave up 7 bases and J gave up 4 bases, with 16 bases separating them. The germline gives CDR1 SGHVS, CDR2 FNYEAQ. The CDR3 region has the DNA TGTGCCAGCACGAGGGGAGGGGGGCCAGAGACCCAGTACTTC. Its protein product is CASTRGGGPETQYF.